This T cell receptor beta chain is from a study of response to subunit inactivated influenza vaccine. Regarding the study as a whole: It was the authors' suggestion that each seasonal influenza vaccination recruits few new T cells.

The germline V gene has CDR1 SGHDT and CDR2 YYEEEE. With 3 bases clipped from V and 4 bases from J, the junction kept 6 bases outside the gene matches. The CDR3 contains 15 residues. TCRdb passed the RT-PCR reads through MiXCR, listing each CDR3 protein once. The sample records approximately 570,000 distinct CDR3 sequences, around 8% being singletons. As concerns this clonotype: Its specificity is not known.

The chain has TRBV5-6 and TRBJ2-3, with TRBD1 identical over 9 bases. The sample in question was PBMCs from blood, obtained less than 30 months after vaccination. The TCR sequence derives from a man between 50 and 75 years old who received an inactivated influenza vaccine. Here the CDR3 reads CASSSLDRGPDTQYF. The CDR3 DNA sequence: TGTGCCAGCAGCTCCCTGGACAGGGGCCCAGATACGCAGTATTTT.